This T cell receptor beta chain was recovered during a study of cytotoxic CD8 clonotypes in ibrutinib-treated CLL. Findings and limits, study-wide: Clonality (at baseline) was higher than in age-matched healthy donors and tracked circulating CD8+ T-cell counts.

With regard to this clone: The antigen remains unidentified.

TCRdb's table, derived via immunoSEQ multiplex PCR, lists solely in-frame clones and lacks some. Of 150,000 to 200,000 clones in the sample, about four fifths were seen once. The CDR3 extends over 14 amino acids. Trimming removed 2 bases from V and 4 bases from J, with 10 bases in between. The germline V gene encodes CDR1 SGHTA and CDR2 FQGNSA. The chain links TRBV7-2 to TRBJ2-3; either TRBD1 or TRBD2 may fit D (6 bases each). The material sequenced was PBMCs, taken after 24 months of ibrutinib treatment. This sequence was found in a human donor with chronic lymphocytic leukemia. CDR3 residues: CASSLIGGADTQYF. The CDR3 coding sequence is TGTGCCAGCAGCTTAATCGGGGGCGCAGATACGCAGTATTTT. Full variable domain (remainder filled in from reference TRBV7-2 and TRBJ2-3): GAGVSQSPSNKVTEKGKDVELRCDPISGHTALYWYRQSLGQGLEFLIYFQGNSAPDKSGLPSDRFSAERTGGSVSTLTIQRTQQEDSAVYLCASSLIGGADTQYFGPGTRLTVL.